This TCR beta chain was found in a study of identifying expanded T cells in peripheral blood. Study-wide findings and caveats: Variance in clone template counts between approximately 2-week samples significantly increased with total template count across all healthy donors. Over approximately two and four weeks, about 17 and 20 clones changed, versus roughly 1.2 between replicates.

TCRdb's copy holds only in-frame clones and misses some; the assay was immunoSEQ multiplex PCR. The table records tens of thousands of clones, roughly 90% of them present only once. Collection occurred without any documented infections or immune events in donors. Concerning this clone: Antigen unknown.

This receptor was identified in a person aged 18-70 years in good health. The sequencing sample was made of blood.

CDR3 DNA sequence: TGTGCCAGCAGCCTACCGGGATGGGACAGTGATAACGGCTACACCTTC. It translates to CASSLPGWDSDNGYTF. The chain joins TRBV14 to TRBJ1-2; 7 positions match TRBD1. Germline CDR1 and CDR2: SGHDN and FVKESK. There are 16 residues in the CDR3. Trimming removed 4 bases from V and 8 bases from J; junction bases left unmatched: 16.